The 20 T cell receptor beta chains below were found in one sample sequenced in a study of blood T cell repertoires in COVID-19. Repertoires were generated with immunoSEQ multiplex PCR, while TCRdb's copy carries only in-frame clones and drops some. The sample holds 70,000 to 80,000 clones, about 86% seen once. Sequencing was done on a sample of peripheral blood. The source is a human donor in a cohort sampled during active COVID-19.

The chain joins TRBV3-1 (or the pseudogene TRBV3-2) to TRBJ1-4; possible D gene TRBD1, 6 bases. The CDR3 sequence is 15 residues long. The germline V and J ends were trimmed by 4 bases and 6 bases, with 15 bases remaining between them. Germline V gene sequence: CDR1 LGHDT, CDR2 YNNKEL (reference sequence). CDR3 loop: CASSRRTRGYEKLFF. The DNA of the CDR3 is TGTGCCAGCAGCCGCCGGACAAGGGGGTATGAAAAACTGTTTTTT.

V gene TRBV28 combines with J gene TRBJ2-7; 8 bases align to TRBD1. The length of the CDR3 is 14 residues. Germline V gene sequence: CDR1 MDHEN, CDR2 SYDVKM. The V segment lost 7 bases and the J segment 3 bases; nucleotides outside the gene matches: 8. CDR3 sequence reads: CASIDRGRSYEQYF. DNA for the CDR3: TGTGCCAGCATCGACAGGGGTCGCAGCTACGAGCAGTACTTC.

The CDR3 DNA follows: TGTGCCAGCAGCTGGGACAGATTGGGCAATCAGCCCCAGCATTTT. The encoded protein is CASSWDRLGNQPQHF. The chain recombines TRBV7-9 with TRBJ1-5; 7 nucleotides line up with TRBD1. CDR1 and CDR2 from the germline V gene are SEHNR and FQNEAQ (reference sequence). V was pared by 4 bases and J by 2 bases, with 5 bases of the junction left unmatched. This CDR3 spans 15 amino acids.

This sequence joins TRBV11-2 and TRBJ2-1; tentative D call: TRBD1 (5 bases). CDR3 size: 15 residues. Trimming pared 4 bases from V and 4 bases from J, leaving 14 bases between. Germline CDR1 is SGHAT and CDR2 is FQNNGV. The CDR3 nucleotides are TGTGCCAGCAGCTCCCTTAGACAGAAATACAATGAGCAGTTCTTC. It yields the protein CASSSLRQKYNEQFF.

V and J are TRBV3-1 (or the pseudogene TRBV3-2) and TRBJ2-1, with 11 bases identical to TRBD2. V lost 1 base and J lost 7; bases outside the gene matches: 6. CDR3 size: 16 residues. In germline, CDR1 is LGHDT, CDR2 YNNKEL (reference sequence). As DNA, the CDR3 is TGTGCCAGCAGCCAAGGAAATAGCGGGGGGGCAAATGAGCAGTTCTTC. Translation gives CASSQGNSGGANEQFF.

The chain uses TRBV6-1 and TRBJ2-1; 11 bases are a match to TRBD2. V gave up 3 bases and J gave up 5 bases; unmatched junction bases: 6. CDR1 and CDR2 from the germline V gene are MNHNS and SASEGT. The CDR3 consists of 16 residues. This CDR3 reads CASSERRLAGHNEQFF. The CDR3 coding sequence is TGTGCCAGCAGTGAGAGGCGACTAGCGGGGCACAATGAGCAGTTCTTC.

This clone appeared a single time. This rearrangement joins TRBV19 to TRBJ1-2; TRBD1 agrees at 9 bases. This CDR3 region has 14 residues. The junction had 8 bases not matched to a gene; V was cut back by 8 bases and J by 4 bases. Looked up from germline, CDR1 is LNHDA and CDR2 is SQIVND (reference sequence). The CDR3 sequence is CASVRDRATYGYTF. The CDR3 DNA reads TGTGCCAGTGTACGGGACAGGGCCACCTATGGCTACACCTTC.

The J gene is TRBJ1-1, the V gene TRBV11-2, with D possibly being TRBD1 (5 bases). The germline gives CDR1 SGHAT, CDR2 FQNNGV. Trimming stripped 1 base from V and 10 bases from J, with 16 bases between. This CDR3 is built from 14 residues. CDR3 DNA: TGTGCCAGCAGCTTAGGGGCAGGGTGGCCCCTAGCTTTCTTT. Translated: CASSLGAGWPLAFF.

The chain links TRBV7-8 to TRBJ2-5, with 11 nucleotides matching TRBD2. CDR1 is SGHVS, CDR2 FQNEAQ, per germline. This CDR3 contains 13 residues. In nucleotides, the CDR3 is TGTGTTAGCGGGGGGGCGTGGTGGGAGACCCAGTACTTC. It codes for CVSGGAWWETQYF.

This clone appeared a few times. The chain employs TRBV7-2 and TRBJ2-1; D is possibly TRBD2 (7 bases). Germline V gene lookup returns CDR1 SGHTA and CDR2 FQGNSA. Trimming cost V 5 bases and J 7 bases, with 24 bases left between them. This CDR3 region has 17 residues. CDR3 sequence (DNA): TGTGCCAGCAGCCCCATTCCCGTAGGGGGGGATGGGAATGAGCAGTTCTTC. It encodes CASSPIPVGGDGNEQFF.

The CDR3 reads CASSWTGFNEQFF. The CDR3 bases are TGTGCCAGCAGTTGGACAGGGTTTAATGAGCAGTTCTTC. This rearrangement joins TRBV6-6 to TRBJ2-1, with 8 bases fitting TRBD1. With 4 bases clipped from V and 7 bases from J, the junction kept 3 bases outside the gene matches. The CDR3 is 13 residues long. CDR1 and CDR2 (germline): MNHNY, SVGAGI (reference sequence).

V is TRBV4-1 and J is TRBJ2-5; 11 positions agree with TRBD2. Germline loops: CDR1 MGHRA, CDR2 YSYEKL. This CDR3 has 17 residues. Trimming at V came to 2 bases and at J to 5 bases, leaving 10 bases not matched to a gene. CDR3 DNA: TGCGCCAGCAGCCAAACACTAGCGGGGGTGCCCAGGGAGACCCAGTACTTC. Its translation is CASSQTLAGVPRETQYF.

The V gene is TRBV5-1, the J gene TRBJ2-3; TRBD2 aligns across 9 bases. The CDR3 has 15 amino acids. Trimming took 6 bases from V and 2 from J; bases not matched to a gene: 7. The germline CDR1 and CDR2 sequences are SGHRS and YFSETQ. CDR3 loop: CASIPGTSLTDTQYF. The CDR3 DNA reads TGCGCCAGCATCCCCGGGACTAGCCTCACAGATACGCAGTATTTT.

The genes are TRBV4-1 and TRBJ1-4; the D gene is possibly TRBD1 (5 bases). Germline V gives CDR1 MGHRA, CDR2 YSYEKL. The germline V and J ends were trimmed by 0 bases and 7 bases, with 21 bases remaining between them. The CDR3 has 18 residues. The CDR3 reads CASSQDELQVVLGEKLFF. The CDR3 bases are TGCGCCAGCAGCCAAGATGAGTTACAGGTTGTTCTCGGTGAAAAACTGTTTTTT.

The chain links TRBV7-2 to TRBJ1-1; 7 bases are shared with TRBD1. Per the germline V gene, CDR1 is SGHTA and CDR2 is FQGNSA. The CDR3 is made up of 14 amino acids. The V and J ends lost 6 bases and 0 bases, in that order; junction bases with no gene match: 4. The CDR3 spells CASRRGQMNTEAFF. In DNA, the CDR3 is TGTGCCAGCAGGCGGGGACAGATGAACACTGAAGCTTTCTTT.

The CDR3 DNA sequence: TGTGCCAGCTCACCTATGGCTAGCGGGGGAATCCAAGAGACCCAGTACTTC. Translating it yields CASSPMASGGIQETQYF. J is TRBJ2-5 and V is TRBV18; 10 bases line up with TRBD2. CDR3 length equals 17 residues. Germline V CDR1 and CDR2: KGHSH, LQKENI. V lost 3 bases, J lost 1 base, and 8 bases stayed unmatched. Looking up the rest from reference TRBV18 and TRBJ2-5 gives the full variable domain: NAGVMQNPRHLVRRRGQEARLRCSPMKGHSHVYWYRQLPEEGLKFMVYLQKENIIDESGMPKERFSAEFPKEGPSILRIQQVVRGDSAAYFCASSPMASGGIQETQYFGPGTRLLVL.

The J gene is TRBJ1-1, the V gene TRBV19; D is undetermined. Germline CDR1 is LNHDA and CDR2 is SQIVND (reference sequence). V dropped 10 bases and J dropped 8 bases, with 14 bases sitting between them. The CDR3 consists of 11 residues. In DNA form, the CDR3 reads TGTGCCACCCGTGCGTATCTAGAAGCTTTCTTT. Translating it yields CATRAYLEAFF.

The chain links TRBV21-1 to TRBJ2-5; the table names TRBD2, a call not compared with the DNA. TRBV21-1 is recorded as a pseudogene. This CDR3 spans 15 amino acids. The CDR3 region has the DNA TGTGCCAGCAGCAAGGGGCGGGGGGGCCTCGAGACCCAGTACTTC. Encoded protein: CASSKGRGGLETQYF.

In its sample, this clone was seen once. The gene calls are TRBV5-4 and TRBJ1-1; TRBD1 agrees at 7 bases. The length of the CDR3 is 15 residues. From germline, CDR1 is SGHNT and CDR2 YYREEE (reference sequence). The trim removed 0 bases at V and 2 bases at J, leaving 4 bases unmatched. This CDR3 reads CASSLGQGFNTEAFF. The CDR3 DNA follows: TGTGCCAGCAGCTTGGGACAGGGCTTTAACACTGAAGCTTTCTTT.

V gene TRBV7-9 combines with J gene TRBJ2-7; D is uncertain. The CDR3 is 12 amino acids. The V end lost 1 base, the J end lost 3 bases, and 4 bases lay between the germline ends. The V gene's germline CDR1 is SEHNR and CDR2 FQNEAQ (reference sequence). In DNA form, the CDR3 reads TGTGCCAGCAGCTTAGTCAGCTACGAGCAGTACTTC. Translation gives CASSLVSYEQYF.